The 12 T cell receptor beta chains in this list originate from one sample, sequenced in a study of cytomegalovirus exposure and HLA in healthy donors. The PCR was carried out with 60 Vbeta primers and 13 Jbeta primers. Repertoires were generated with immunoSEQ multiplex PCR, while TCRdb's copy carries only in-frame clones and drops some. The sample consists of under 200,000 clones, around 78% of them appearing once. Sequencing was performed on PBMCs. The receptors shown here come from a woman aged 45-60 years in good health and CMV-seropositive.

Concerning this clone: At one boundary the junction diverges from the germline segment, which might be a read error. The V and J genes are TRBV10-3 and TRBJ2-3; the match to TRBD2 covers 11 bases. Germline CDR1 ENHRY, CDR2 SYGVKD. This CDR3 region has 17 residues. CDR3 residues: CALRAYTSGSSTDTQYF. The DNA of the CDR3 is TGTGCCCTCAGAGCCTATACTAGCGGGAGTAGCACAGATACGCAGTATTTT.

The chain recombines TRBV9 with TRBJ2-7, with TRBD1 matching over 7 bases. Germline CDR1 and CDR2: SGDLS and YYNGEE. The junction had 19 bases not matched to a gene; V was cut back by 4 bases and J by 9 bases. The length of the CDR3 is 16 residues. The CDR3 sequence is CASSPRRQTGSLRQYF. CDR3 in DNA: TGTGCCAGCAGCCCCCGCCGCCAGACAGGGAGTCTAAGGCAGTACTTC.

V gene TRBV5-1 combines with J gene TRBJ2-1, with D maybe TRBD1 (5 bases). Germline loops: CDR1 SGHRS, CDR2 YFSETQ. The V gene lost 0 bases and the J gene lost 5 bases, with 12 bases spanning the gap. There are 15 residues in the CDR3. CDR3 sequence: CASSLALGAHNEQFF. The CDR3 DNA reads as TGCGCCAGCAGCTTGGCGTTAGGGGCCCACAATGAGCAGTTCTTC.

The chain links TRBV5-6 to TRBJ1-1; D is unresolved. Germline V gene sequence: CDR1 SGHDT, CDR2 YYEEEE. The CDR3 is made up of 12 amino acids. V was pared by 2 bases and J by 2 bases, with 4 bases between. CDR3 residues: CASSFSNTEAFF. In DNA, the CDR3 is TGTGCCAGCAGCTTCTCTAACACTGAAGCTTTCTTT.

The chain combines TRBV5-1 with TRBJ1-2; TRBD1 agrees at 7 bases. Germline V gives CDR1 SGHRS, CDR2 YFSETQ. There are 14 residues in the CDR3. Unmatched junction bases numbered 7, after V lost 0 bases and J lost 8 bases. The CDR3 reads CASSLGDRAEGYTF. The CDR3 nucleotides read TGCGCCAGCAGCTTGGGCGACAGGGCTGAGGGCTACACCTTC.

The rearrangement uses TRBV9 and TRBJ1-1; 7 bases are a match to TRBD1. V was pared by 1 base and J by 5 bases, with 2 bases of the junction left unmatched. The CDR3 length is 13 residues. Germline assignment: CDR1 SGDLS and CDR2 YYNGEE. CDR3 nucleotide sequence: TGTGCCAGCAGCGTATCACAGGGGACTGAAGCTTTCTTT. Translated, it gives CASSVSQGTEAFF.

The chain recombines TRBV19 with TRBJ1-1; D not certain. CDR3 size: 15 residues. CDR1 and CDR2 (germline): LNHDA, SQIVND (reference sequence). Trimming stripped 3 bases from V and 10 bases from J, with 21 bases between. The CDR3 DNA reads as TGTGCCAGTAGTATCGCTGGAATGGCGACACGGGGAGCTTTCTTT. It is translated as CASSIAGMATRGAFF.

This chain's CDR3 is CASSWRQDTQYF. CDR3 nucleotides: TGTGCCAGCAGCTGGCGGCAGGATACGCAGTATTTT. The V gene is TRBV7-2, the J gene TRBJ2-3; D remains ambiguous. The CDR3 runs 12 residues. V gave up 4 bases and J gave up 6 bases, with 8 bases separating them. Germline assignment: CDR1 SGHTA and CDR2 FQGNSA.

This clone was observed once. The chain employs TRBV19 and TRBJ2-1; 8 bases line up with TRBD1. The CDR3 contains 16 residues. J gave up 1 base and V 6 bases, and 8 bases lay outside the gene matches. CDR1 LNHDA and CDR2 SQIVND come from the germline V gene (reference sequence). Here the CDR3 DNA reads TGTGCCAGTAGCCCCATCGGGACAGGTTCCTACAATGAGCAGTTCTTC. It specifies CASSPIGTGSYNEQFF. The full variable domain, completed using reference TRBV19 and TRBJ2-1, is DGGITQSPKYLFRKEGQNVTLSCEQNLNHDAMYWYRQDPGQGLRLIYYSQIVNDFQKGDIAEGYSVSREKKESFPLTVTSAQKNPTAFYLCASSPIGTGSYNEQFFGPGTRLTVL.

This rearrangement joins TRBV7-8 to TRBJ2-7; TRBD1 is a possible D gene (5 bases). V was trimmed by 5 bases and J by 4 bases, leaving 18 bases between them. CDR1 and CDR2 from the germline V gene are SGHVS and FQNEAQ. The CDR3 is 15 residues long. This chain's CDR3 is CASSPRTHSTYEQYF. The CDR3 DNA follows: TGTGCCAGCAGCCCCCGGACACATTCGACTTACGAGCAGTACTTC.

CDR3 loop: CASSWREGTGYEQYF. In DNA, the CDR3 is TGTGCCAGCAGCTGGAGAGAAGGGACAGGGTACGAGCAGTACTTC. V is TRBV7-2 and J is TRBJ2-7; 9 positions match TRBD1. V shed 4 bases, J shed 4 bases, and the junction held 8 bases outside the gene matches. The CDR3 loop spans 15 amino acids. CDR1 and CDR2 from the germline V gene are SGHTA and FQGNSA.

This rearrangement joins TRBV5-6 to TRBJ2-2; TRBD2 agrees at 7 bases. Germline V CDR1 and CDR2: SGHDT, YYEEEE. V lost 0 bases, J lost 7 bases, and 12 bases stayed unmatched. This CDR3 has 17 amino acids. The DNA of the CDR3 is TGTGCCAGCAGCTTGGCTGTTTCAGCGGGAAGAGACGGGGAGCTGTTTTTT. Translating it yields CASSLAVSAGRDGELFF. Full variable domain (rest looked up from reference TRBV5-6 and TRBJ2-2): DAGVTQSPTHLIKTRGQQVTLRCSPKSGHDTVSWYQQALGQGPQFIFQYYEEEERQRGNFPDRFSGHQFPNYSSELNVNALLLGDSALYLCASSLAVSAGRDGELFFGEGSRLTVL.